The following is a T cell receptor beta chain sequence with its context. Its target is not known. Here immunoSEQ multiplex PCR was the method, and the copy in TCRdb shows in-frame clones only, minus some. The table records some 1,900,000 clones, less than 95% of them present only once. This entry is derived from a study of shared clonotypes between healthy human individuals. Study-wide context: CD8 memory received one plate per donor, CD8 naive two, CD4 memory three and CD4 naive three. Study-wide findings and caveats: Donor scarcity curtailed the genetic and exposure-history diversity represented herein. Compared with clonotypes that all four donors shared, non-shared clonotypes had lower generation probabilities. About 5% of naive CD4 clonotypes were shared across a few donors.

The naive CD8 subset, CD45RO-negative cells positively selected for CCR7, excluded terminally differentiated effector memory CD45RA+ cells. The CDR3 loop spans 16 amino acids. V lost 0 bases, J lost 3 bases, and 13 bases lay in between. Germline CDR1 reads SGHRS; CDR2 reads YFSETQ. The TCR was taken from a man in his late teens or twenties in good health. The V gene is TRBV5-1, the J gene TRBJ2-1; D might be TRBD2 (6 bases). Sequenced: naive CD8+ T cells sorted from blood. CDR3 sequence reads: CASSLGLDTLYNEQFF. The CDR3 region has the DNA TGCGCCAGCAGCTTGGGACTAGACACTCTCTACAATGAGCAGTTCTTC.